The entry that follows covers one T cell receptor (beta chain) sequence. As yet, its antigen is unknown. Mismatch with germline at one junction end may stem from a read error. Isolated per sample were at least 6 million PBMCs. A second 7 to 11 cycle PCR used barcoded and J-beta primers. From the 5' RACE reads, TCRdb called clonotypes with MiXCR, one entry per CDR3 protein. The profile shows over 1,500,000 distinct CDR3 sequences, just under 50% of them singletons. The data are from a study of blood T cells in healthy people across ages. Study-wide points: Naive and antigen-experienced cells were not separated, limiting conclusive comparison. More naive CD4+ cells and higher diversity were found in long-lived than in aged donors. Investigators treated diversity estimates from one million T cells as underestimates.

The CDR3 spans 18 residues. The germline V gene encodes CDR1 MNHEY and CDR2 SMNVEV (reference sequence). The receptor was isolated from a woman aged 40 to 50 in good health. The V and J genes are TRBV27 and TRBJ2-1; 10 bases fit TRBD2. Sequenced: blood. The CDR3 nucleotides are TGTGCCAGCAGTTTATCACTAGCGGGGCCAAGCTCCTACAGTGAGCAGTTCTTC. The encoded protein is CASSLSLAGPSSYSEQFF.